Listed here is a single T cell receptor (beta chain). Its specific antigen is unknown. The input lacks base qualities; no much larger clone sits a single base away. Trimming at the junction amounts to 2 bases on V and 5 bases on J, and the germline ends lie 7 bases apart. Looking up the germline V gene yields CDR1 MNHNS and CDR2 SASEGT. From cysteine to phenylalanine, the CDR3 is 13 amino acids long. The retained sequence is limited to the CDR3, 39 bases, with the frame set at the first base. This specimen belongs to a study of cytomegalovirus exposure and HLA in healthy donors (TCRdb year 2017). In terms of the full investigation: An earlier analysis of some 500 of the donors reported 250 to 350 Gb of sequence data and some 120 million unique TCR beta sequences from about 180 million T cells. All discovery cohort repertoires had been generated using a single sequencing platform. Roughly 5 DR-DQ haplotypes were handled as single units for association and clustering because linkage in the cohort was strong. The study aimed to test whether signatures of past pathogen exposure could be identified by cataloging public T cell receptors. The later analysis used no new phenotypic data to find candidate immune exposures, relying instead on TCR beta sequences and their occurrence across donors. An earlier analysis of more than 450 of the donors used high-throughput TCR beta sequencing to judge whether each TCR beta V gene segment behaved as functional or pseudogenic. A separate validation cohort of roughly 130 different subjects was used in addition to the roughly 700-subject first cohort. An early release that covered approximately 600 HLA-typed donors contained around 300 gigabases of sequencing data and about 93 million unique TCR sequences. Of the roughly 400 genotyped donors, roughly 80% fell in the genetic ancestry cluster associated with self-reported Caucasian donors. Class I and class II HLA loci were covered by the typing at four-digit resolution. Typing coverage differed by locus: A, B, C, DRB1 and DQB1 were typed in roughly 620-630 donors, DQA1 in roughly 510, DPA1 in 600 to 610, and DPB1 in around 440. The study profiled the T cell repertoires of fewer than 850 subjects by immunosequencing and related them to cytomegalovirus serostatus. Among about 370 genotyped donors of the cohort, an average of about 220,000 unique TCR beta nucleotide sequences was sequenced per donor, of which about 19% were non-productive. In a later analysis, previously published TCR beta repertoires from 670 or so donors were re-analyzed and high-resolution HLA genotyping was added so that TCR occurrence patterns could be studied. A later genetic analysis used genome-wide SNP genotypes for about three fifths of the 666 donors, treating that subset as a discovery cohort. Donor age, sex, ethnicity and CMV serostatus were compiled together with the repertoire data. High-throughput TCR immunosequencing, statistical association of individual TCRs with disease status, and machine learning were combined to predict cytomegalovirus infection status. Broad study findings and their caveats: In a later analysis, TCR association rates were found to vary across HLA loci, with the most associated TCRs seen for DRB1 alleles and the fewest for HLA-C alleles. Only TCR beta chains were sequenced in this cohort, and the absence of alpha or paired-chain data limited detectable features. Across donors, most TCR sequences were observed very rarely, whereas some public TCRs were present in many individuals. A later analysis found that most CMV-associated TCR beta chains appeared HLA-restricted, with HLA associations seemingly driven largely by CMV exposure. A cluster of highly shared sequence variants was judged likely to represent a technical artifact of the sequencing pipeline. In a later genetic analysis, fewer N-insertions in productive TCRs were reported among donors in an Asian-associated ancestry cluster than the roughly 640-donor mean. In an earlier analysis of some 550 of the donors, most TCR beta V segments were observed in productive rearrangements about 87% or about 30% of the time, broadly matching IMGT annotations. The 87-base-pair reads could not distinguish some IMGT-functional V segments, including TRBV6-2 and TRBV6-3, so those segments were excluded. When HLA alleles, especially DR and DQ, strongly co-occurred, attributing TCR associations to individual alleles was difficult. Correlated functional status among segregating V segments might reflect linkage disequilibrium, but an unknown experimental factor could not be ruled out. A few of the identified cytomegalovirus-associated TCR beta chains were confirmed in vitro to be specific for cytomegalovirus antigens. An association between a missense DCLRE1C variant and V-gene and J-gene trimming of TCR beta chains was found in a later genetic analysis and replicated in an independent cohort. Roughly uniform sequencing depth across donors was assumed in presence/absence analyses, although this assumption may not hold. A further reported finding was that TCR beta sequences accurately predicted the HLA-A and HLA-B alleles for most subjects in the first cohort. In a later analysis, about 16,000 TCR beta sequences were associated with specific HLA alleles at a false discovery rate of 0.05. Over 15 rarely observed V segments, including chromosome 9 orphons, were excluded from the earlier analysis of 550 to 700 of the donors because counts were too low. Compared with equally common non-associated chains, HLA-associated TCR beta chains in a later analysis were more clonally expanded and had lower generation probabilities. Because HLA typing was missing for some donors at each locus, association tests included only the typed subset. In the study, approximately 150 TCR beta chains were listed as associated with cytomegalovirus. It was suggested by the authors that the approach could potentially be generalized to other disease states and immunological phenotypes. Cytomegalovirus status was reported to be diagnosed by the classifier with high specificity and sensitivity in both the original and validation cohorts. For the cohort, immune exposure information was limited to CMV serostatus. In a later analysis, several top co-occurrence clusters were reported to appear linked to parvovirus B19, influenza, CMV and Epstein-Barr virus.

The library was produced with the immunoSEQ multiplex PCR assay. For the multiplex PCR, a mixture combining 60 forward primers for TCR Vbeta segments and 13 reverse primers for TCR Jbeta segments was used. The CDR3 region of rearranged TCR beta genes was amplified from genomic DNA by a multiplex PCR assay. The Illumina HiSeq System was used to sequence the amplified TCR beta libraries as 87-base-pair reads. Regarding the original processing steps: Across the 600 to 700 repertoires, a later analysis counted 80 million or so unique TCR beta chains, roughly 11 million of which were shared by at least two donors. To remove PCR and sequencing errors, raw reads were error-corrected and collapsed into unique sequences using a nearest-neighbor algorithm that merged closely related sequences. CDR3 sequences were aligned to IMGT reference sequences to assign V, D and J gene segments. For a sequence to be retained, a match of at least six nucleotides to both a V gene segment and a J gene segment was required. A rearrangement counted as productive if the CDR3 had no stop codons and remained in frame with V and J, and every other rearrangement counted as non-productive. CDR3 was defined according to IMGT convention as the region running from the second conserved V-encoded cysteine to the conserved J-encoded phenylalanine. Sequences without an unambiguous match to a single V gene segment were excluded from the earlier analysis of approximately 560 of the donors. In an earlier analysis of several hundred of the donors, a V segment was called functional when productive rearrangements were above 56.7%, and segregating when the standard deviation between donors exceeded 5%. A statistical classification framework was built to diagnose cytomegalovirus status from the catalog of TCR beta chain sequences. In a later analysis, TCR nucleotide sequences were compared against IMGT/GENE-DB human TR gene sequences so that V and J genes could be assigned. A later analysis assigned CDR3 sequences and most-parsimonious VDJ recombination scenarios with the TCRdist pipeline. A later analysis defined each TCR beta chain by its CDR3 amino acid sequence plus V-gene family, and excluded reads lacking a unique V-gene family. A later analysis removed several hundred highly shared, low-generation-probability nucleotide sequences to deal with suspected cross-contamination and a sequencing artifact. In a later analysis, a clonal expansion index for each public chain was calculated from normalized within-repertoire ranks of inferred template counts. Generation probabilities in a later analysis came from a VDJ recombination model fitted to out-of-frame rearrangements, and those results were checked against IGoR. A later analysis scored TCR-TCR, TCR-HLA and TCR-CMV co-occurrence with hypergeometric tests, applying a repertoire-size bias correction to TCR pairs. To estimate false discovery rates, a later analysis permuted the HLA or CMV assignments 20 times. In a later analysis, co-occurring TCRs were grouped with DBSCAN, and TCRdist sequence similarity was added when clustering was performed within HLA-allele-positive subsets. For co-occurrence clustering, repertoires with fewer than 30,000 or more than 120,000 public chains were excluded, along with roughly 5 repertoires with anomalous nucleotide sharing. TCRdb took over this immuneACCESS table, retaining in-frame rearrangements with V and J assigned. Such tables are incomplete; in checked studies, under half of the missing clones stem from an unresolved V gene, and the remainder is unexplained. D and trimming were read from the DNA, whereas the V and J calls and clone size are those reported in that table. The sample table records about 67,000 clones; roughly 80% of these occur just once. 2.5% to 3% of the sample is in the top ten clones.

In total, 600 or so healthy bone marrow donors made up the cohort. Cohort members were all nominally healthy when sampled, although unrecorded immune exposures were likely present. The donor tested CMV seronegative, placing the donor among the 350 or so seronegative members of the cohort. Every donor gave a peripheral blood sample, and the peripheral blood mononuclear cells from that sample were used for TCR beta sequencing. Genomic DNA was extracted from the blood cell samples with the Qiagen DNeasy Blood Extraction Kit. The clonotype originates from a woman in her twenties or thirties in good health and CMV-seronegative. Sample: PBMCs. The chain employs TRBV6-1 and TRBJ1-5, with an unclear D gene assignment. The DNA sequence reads TGTGCCAGCAGTGAACCTATACATCAGCCCCAGCATTTT. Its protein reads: CASSEPIHQPQHF.